The source of this T cell receptor (beta chain) is a study of cytomegalovirus exposure and HLA in healthy donors (dated by TCRdb to 2016 to 2017). About the study as a whole: In an earlier analysis of 587 of the donors, about 260 Gb of sequence data and about 110 million unique TCR beta sequences from about 179 million T cells were reported. Because of strong linkage in the cohort, four or five DR-DQ haplotypes were treated as single units for association and clustering. The study was designed to test whether signatures of past pathogen exposure could be identified by cataloging public T cell receptors. Rather than drawing on any new phenotypic data, the later analysis identified candidate immune exposures from TCR beta sequences and the way those sequences occurred across donors. A later analysis re-analyzed previously published TCR beta repertoires from roughly 630 donors and added high-resolution HLA genotyping to study TCR occurrence patterns. In addition to the first cohort of 500 to 850 subjects, a separate validation cohort of around 110 different subjects was used. High-throughput TCR immunosequencing, statistical association of individual TCRs with disease status, and machine learning were combined to predict cytomegalovirus infection status. Of the approximately 400 genotyped donors, over 80% were placed in the genetic ancestry cluster associated with self-reported Caucasian donors. An early release covering roughly 640 HLA-typed donors comprised approximately 300 gigabases of sequencing data and some 79 million unique TCR sequences. A later genetic analysis took genome-wide SNP genotypes for about 65% of the 666 donors and used that subset as a discovery cohort. HLA typing covered class I and class II loci at four-digit resolution. All discovery cohort repertoires had been generated on a single sequencing platform. In an earlier analysis of more than 550 of the donors, high-throughput TCR beta sequencing was used to judge whether each TCR beta V gene segment behaved as functional or pseudogenic. Alongside the repertoire data, information on donor age, sex, ethnicity and CMV serostatus was compiled. Typing coverage varied by locus: roughly 629-640 donors for A, B, C, DRB1 and DQB1; approximately 500 for DQA1; about 590 for DPA1; roughly 450 for DPB1. Among about 400 genotyped donors of the cohort, an average of approximately 200,000 unique TCR beta nucleotide sequences was sequenced per donor, of which approximately 18% were non-productive. The T cell repertoires of about 700 subjects were profiled by immunosequencing and related to cytomegalovirus serostatus.

Overall study results and their limits: Across donors, most TCR sequences were observed very rarely, whereas some public TCRs were present in many individuals. Assigning TCR associations to individual alleles was difficult when HLA alleles, especially DR and DQ, strongly co-occurred. In the study, some 160 TCR beta chains were listed as associated with cytomegalovirus. The classifier was reported to diagnose cytomegalovirus status with high specificity and sensitivity in both the original and validation cohorts. In a later analysis, most CMV-associated TCR beta chains were found to appear HLA-restricted, with HLA associations seemingly driven largely by CMV exposure. This cohort had only TCR beta chains sequenced, and the lack of alpha or paired-chain data limited which features could be detected. A later analysis reported that several top co-occurrence clusters appeared linked to parvovirus B19, influenza, CMV and Epstein-Barr virus. V-gene and J-gene trimming of TCR beta chains was associated with a missense DCLRE1C variant in a later genetic analysis, and the association was replicated in an independent cohort. Because HLA typing was unavailable for some donors at each locus, only the typed subset was used in association tests. Because counts were too low, about 15 rarely observed V segments, including chromosome 9 orphons, were left out of the earlier analysis of a few hundred of the donors. In a later analysis, HLA-associated TCR beta chains were found to be more clonally expanded and to have lower generation probabilities than equally common non-associated chains. A cluster of highly shared sequence variants was judged likely to represent a technical artifact of the sequencing pipeline. For the cohort, immune exposure information was limited to CMV serostatus. A further reported finding was that TCR beta sequences accurately predicted the HLA-A and HLA-B alleles for most subjects in the first cohort. Linkage disequilibrium might explain the correlated functional status among segregating V segments, but an unknown experimental factor could not be ruled out. The authors suggested that the approach could potentially be extended to other disease states and immunological phenotypes. Compared with the roughly 700-donor mean, donors in an Asian-associated ancestry cluster had fewer N-insertions in productive TCRs, according to a later genetic analysis. Sequencing depth was assumed to be roughly uniform across donors in the presence/absence analyses, though that assumption may not hold. A later analysis found that TCR association rates varied across HLA loci, with DRB1 alleles showing the most associated TCRs and HLA-C alleles the fewest. In an earlier analysis of more than 500 of the donors, most TCR beta V segments appeared in productive rearrangements about 87% or about 30% of the time, broadly matching IMGT annotations. A few of the identified cytomegalovirus-associated TCR beta chains were confirmed in vitro to be specific for cytomegalovirus antigens. Specific HLA alleles were associated with around 18,000 TCR beta sequences at a false discovery rate of 0.05 in a later analysis.

In total, roughly 670 healthy bone marrow donors made up the cohort. At the time of sampling, all cohort members were nominally healthy, though unrecorded immune exposures were likely present. The donor tested CMV seronegative and was one of the 352 seronegative cohort members. Each donor provided a peripheral blood sample, and peripheral blood mononuclear cells were used for TCR beta sequencing. Genomic DNA extraction from the blood cell samples was performed with the Qiagen DNeasy Blood Extraction Kit. A note on this clone: Its antigen remains undetermined. One base away there is no much larger clone; base qualities are not given.

Library generation was performed with the immunoSEQ multiplex PCR assay. For the multiplex PCR, a mixture combining 60 forward primers for TCR Vbeta segments and 13 reverse primers for TCR Jbeta segments was used. Amplification of the CDR3 region of rearranged TCR beta genes was performed with a multiplex PCR assay on genomic DNA. The amplified TCR beta libraries were sequenced on the Illumina HiSeq System as 87-base-pair reads. The study's processing was this. A later analysis tallied tens of millions of unique TCR beta chains across the approximately 670 repertoires, and some 10 million of those chains were shared by two or more donors. A nearest-neighbor algorithm error-corrected the raw reads and collapsed the reads into unique sequences, merging closely related sequences to remove PCR and sequencing errors. V, D and J gene segments were assigned by aligning CDR3 sequences to IMGT reference sequences. For a sequence to be retained, at least a six-nucleotide match to both a V gene segment and a J gene segment was required. Rearrangements were called productive when the CDR3 lacked stop codons and stayed in frame with V and J; all others were non-productive. Following IMGT convention, CDR3 was defined as the stretch from the second conserved V-encoded cysteine to the conserved J-encoded phenylalanine. In an earlier analysis of some 550 of the donors, sequences lacking an unambiguous match to a single V gene segment were excluded. An earlier analysis of a few hundred of the donors called V segments functional above 56.7% productive rearrangements and segregating when the between-donor standard deviation exceeded 5%. A statistical classification framework was developed to diagnose cytomegalovirus status using the catalog of TCR beta chain sequences. V and J gene assignment, in a later analysis, came from comparing TCR nucleotide sequences with IMGT/GENE-DB human TR gene sequences. Using the TCRdist pipeline, a later analysis assigned CDR3 sequences along with most-parsimonious VDJ recombination scenarios. In a later analysis, every TCR beta chain was defined by the combination of its CDR3 amino acid sequence and its V-gene family, and reads without a unique V-gene family were dropped. As a way to deal with suspected cross-contamination and a sequencing artifact, a later analysis dropped approximately 590 nucleotide sequences that were highly shared and had low generation probability. In a later analysis, a clonal expansion index for each public chain was calculated from normalized within-repertoire ranks of inferred template counts. In a later analysis, generation probabilities were computed using a VDJ recombination model fitted to out-of-frame rearrangements, and the results were checked against IGoR. In a later analysis, hypergeometric tests were used to score TCR-TCR, TCR-HLA and TCR-CMV co-occurrence, with a repertoire-size bias correction applied to TCR pairs. False discovery rates were estimated in a later analysis by permuting HLA or CMV assignments 20 times. A later analysis grouped co-occurring TCRs with DBSCAN, adding TCRdist sequence similarity when clustering within HLA-allele-positive subsets. Repertoires with fewer than 30,000 or more than 120,000 public chains, plus five repertoires with anomalous nucleotide sharing, were excluded from co-occurrence clustering. Imported from immuneACCESS, the table was reduced by TCRdb to in-frame sequences with V and J called. These copies leave out some clones; in studies compared against another copy, an unresolved V gene accounts for under half, and the cause of the remainder is not known. The V and J calls and the clone size are those of that table, but D and trimming were determined from the DNA. This sample holds 100,000 or so clones; 65% to 85% were observed only once. The top ten hold 10% of the sample.

Sequenced sample: PBMCs. The clonotype comes from a man aged 50 to 59 in good health and CMV-seronegative.

The DNA is as follows: TGTGCCAGCAGTCTAACAGGGGACACTGAAGCTTTCTTT. The resulting protein is CASSLTGDTEAFF. Recombination joined TRBV11-2 with TRBJ1-1; TRBD1 aligns with 7 central bases. V ends up 6 bases short and J 3 bases short, with an unmatched junction base count of 4. The CDR3 starts with the cysteine, ends with the phenylalanine, and has 13 residues. Only the CDR3 part of the read is kept: 39 bases, read in frame from the first base. The germline V gene gives CDR1 as SGHAT and CDR2 as FQNNGV.